This T cell receptor (beta chain) was identified during a study of T cell responses to AZD1222 COVID-19 vaccine. Whole-study findings and limits: Most donors were white British and more were female, and clonal diversity was possibly underestimated. An increase in Spike-specific TCR breadth and depth was observed after two AZD1222 doses. Every sample of the repertoires postdated the peak T cell response.

Worth noting for this clone: What it recognizes is unknown. Different DNA sequences within this sample yield the same CDR3.

V was trimmed by 1 base and J by 4 bases, leaving 4 bases between them. The CDR3 consists of 12 residues. Per germline, CDR1 SGHRS and CDR2 YFSETQ. Only in-frame clones appear in the TCRdb table, and some are missing; sequencing was by immunoSEQ multiplex PCR. The sample gives 140,000 or so clones, 85% to 95% of which show up once; roughly 12% is in the top ten. Sequencing used peripheral blood, obtained after recovery from COVID-19. V and J are TRBV5-1 and TRBJ2-3; no clear D gene. The sequence derives from an adult who had recovered from COVID-19. The CDR3 reads CASSLRADTQYF. The CDR3 DNA sequence: TGCGCCAGCAGCTTGCGGGCAGATACGCAGTATTTT.